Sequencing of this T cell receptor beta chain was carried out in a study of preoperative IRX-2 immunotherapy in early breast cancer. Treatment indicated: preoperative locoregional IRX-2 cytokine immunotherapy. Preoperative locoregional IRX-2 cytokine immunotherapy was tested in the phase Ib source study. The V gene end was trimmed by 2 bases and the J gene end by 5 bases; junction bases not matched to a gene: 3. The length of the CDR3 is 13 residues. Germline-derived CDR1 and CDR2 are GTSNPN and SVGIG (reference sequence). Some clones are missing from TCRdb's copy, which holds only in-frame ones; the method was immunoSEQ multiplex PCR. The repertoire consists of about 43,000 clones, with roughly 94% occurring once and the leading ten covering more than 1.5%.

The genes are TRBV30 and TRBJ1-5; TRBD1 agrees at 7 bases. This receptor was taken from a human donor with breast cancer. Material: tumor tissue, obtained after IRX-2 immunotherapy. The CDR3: CAWSSDRDQPQHF. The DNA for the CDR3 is TGTGCCTGGAGTTCCGACAGGGATCAGCCCCAGCATTTT.